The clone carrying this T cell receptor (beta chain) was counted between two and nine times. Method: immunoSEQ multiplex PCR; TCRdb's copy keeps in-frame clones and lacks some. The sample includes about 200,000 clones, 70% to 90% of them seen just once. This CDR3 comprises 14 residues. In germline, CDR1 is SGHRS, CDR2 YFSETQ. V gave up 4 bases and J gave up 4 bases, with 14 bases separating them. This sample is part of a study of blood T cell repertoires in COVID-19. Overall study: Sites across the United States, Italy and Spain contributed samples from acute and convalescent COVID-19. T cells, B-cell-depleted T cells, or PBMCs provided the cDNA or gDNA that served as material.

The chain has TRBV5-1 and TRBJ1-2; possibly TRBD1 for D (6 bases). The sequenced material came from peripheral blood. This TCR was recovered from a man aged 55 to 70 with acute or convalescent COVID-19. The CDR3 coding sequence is TGCGCCAGCAGCCAAGATACAGGGTCCTATGGCTACACCTTC. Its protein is CASSQDTGSYGYTF.